This entry lists 30 T cell receptor beta chains sequenced from one sample in a study of blood T cell repertoires in COVID-19. The data were produced by immunoSEQ multiplex PCR, yet TCRdb's version contains in-frame clones alone and is incomplete. The table has some 200,000 clones, 80% to 90% seen once. The sample taken for sequencing was peripheral blood. These receptors all come from a man aged 80 or over with acute or convalescent COVID-19.

The rearrangement links TRBV20-1 to TRBJ2-7; possible D gene TRBD1, 5 bases. Germline assignment: CDR1 DFQATT and CDR2 SNEGSKA (reference sequence). The CDR3 has 12 amino acids. Trimming shortened V by 3 bases and J by 3 bases, and 9 bases separated the two germline ends. The CDR3 coding sequence is TGCAGTGCTAGTGACAGTTACTACGAGCAGTACTTC. Translating gives CSASDSYYEQYF.

The V and J genes are TRBV5-1 and TRBJ2-1, with 8 bases fitting TRBD2. The CDR3 is 14 amino acids. Trimming at V came to 4 bases and at J to 3 bases, leaving 3 bases not matched to a gene. Germline V gives CDR1 SGHRS, CDR2 YFSETQ. The CDR3, as DNA: TGCGCCAGCAGCGCCGGGACTAGCTACAATGAGCAGTTCTTC. Residues: CASSAGTSYNEQFF. Looking up the rest from reference TRBV5-1 and TRBJ2-1 gives the full variable domain: KAGVTQTPRYLIKTRGQQVTLSCSPISGHRSVSWYQQTPGQGLQFLFEYFSETQRNKGNFPGRFSGRQFSNSRSEMNVSTLELGDSALYLCASSAGTSYNEQFFGPGTRLTVL.

This sequence joins TRBV7-2 and TRBJ2-3, with 7 bases identical to TRBD2. J gave up 2 bases and V 6 bases, and 5 bases lay outside the gene matches. This CDR3 is built from 14 residues. CDR1 and CDR2 from the germline V gene are SGHTA and FQGNSA. The CDR3 sequence is CASSLAEITDTQYF. CDR3 nucleotides: TGTGCCAGCAGTCTAGCGGAGATCACAGATACGCAGTATTTT. Complete variable domain (other parts from reference TRBV7-2 and TRBJ2-3): GAGVSQSPSNKVTEKGKDVELRCDPISGHTALYWYRQSLGQGLEFLIYFQGNSAPDKSGLPSDRFSAERTGGSVSTLTIQRTQQEDSAVYLCASSLAEITDTQYFGPGTRLTVL.

This chain links TRBV6-2 or TRBV6-3 with TRBJ1-3, with 9 bases lining up with TRBD1. The V segment lost 6 bases and the J segment 0 bases; nucleotides outside the gene matches: 3. CDR3 size: 15 residues. The germline CDR1 and CDR2 sequences are MNHEY and SVGEGT. DNA of the CDR3: TGTGCCAGCAGCGCGACAGGGGGCTCTGGAAACACCATATATTTT. The encoded protein is CASSATGGSGNTIYF.

The chain uses TRBV12-3 or TRBV12-4 and TRBJ2-1; TRBD1 matches at 8 bases. With V trimmed by 6 bases and J by 8 bases, 6 bases remained unmatched. The CDR3 consists of 13 residues. The CDR3 DNA reads as TGTGCCAGCAGACAAGGACAGGGTGATGAGCAGTTCTTC. Residues: CASRQGQGDEQFF.

In this sample, this clone turned up a few times. This chain uses TRBV27 with TRBJ2-2, with 8 bases lining up with TRBD1. This CDR3 spans 12 amino acids. V lost 5 bases and J lost 13; bases outside the gene matches: 6. CDR1 and CDR2 from the germline V gene are MNHEY and SMNVEV (reference sequence). This CDR3 reads CASSAAGGALFF. CDR3 DNA sequence: TGTGCCAGCAGTGCCGCAGGGGGCGCGCTGTTTTTT.

The J gene is TRBJ1-5, the V gene TRBV19; weak D call: TRBD1 (6 bases). The V gene lost 3 bases and the J gene lost 10 bases, with 13 bases spanning the gap. The CDR3 is 13 amino acids. The germline V gene encodes CDR1 LNHDA and CDR2 SQIVND (reference sequence). CDR3 nucleotide sequence: TGTGCCAGTAGTATCCAGGGGAGGGGTCCCCAGCATTTT. Protein sequence: CASSIQGRGPQHF.

The V gene is TRBV29-1, the J gene TRBJ2-7; D unresolved. CDR3 length: 12 amino acids. The V end lost 8 bases, the J end lost 3 bases, and 14 bases lay between the germline ends. Per the germline V gene, CDR1 is SQVTM and CDR2 is ANQGSEA. Here the CDR3 reads CSTRLRFYEQYF. CDR3 in DNA: TGCAGCACTCGCCTTCGGTTCTACGAGCAGTACTTC.

The chain recombines TRBV7-2 with TRBJ1-3, with D uncertain. CDR1 is SGHTA and CDR2 is FQGNSA in the germline V gene. This CDR3 contains 14 residues. V lost 1 base and J lost 3, with 7 bases in between. CDR3 region: CASSLVGLGNTIYF. The CDR3 DNA reads as TGTGCCAGCAGCTTAGTTGGACTTGGAAACACCATATATTTT.

The V gene is TRBV5-4, the J gene TRBJ2-7, with D perhaps TRBD2 (7 bases). Germline lookup yields CDR1 SGHNT and CDR2 YYREEE (reference sequence). This CDR3 comprises 18 residues. V lost 0 bases and J lost 7, with 26 bases in between. The CDR3 here is CASSLGGGGPSISLEQYV. For the CDR3, the DNA is TGTGCCAGCAGCTTGGGAGGGGGGGGCCCCTCGATTTCCTTAGAGCAGTACGTC.

The V call is TRBV12-3 or TRBV12-4, the J call TRBJ1-1, with D possibly TRBD1 on 5 matching bases. Trimming removed 3 bases from V and 4 bases from J, with 6 bases in between. CDR3 length equals 12 residues. The CDR3 DNA is TGTGCCAGCAGTTTCGGGGGCACTGAAGCTTTCTTT. Protein product: CASSFGGTEAFF.

The J gene is TRBJ2-7, the V gene TRBV24-1, with a possible D match to TRBD2 (5 bases). The CDR3 is 14 amino acids. The ends were cut back, 7 bases at V and 3 bases at J, with 15 bases in the middle. The germline V gene encodes CDR1 KGHDR and CDR2 SFDVKD. CDR3 protein: CATSGQERSYEQYV. CDR3 in DNA: TGTGCCACCAGCGGTCAGGAGCGGAGCTACGAGCAGTACGTC.

The chain is built from TRBV2 and TRBJ2-7; D is unclear. The germline V gene has CDR1 SNHLY and CDR2 FYNNEI. The CDR3 extends over 14 amino acids. Trimming removed 2 bases at V and 7 bases at J, with 15 bases between. CDR3 residues: CASSELGLYKEQYF. The CDR3 nucleotides are TGTGCCAGCAGTGAACTTGGCTTATACAAAGAGCAGTACTTC. The whole variable domain, filled in from reference TRBV2 and TRBJ2-7, reads EPEVTQTPSHQVTQMGQEVILRCVPISNHLYFYWYRQILGQKVEFLVSFYNNEISEKSEIFDDQFSVERPDGSNFTLKIRSTKLEDSAMYFCASSELGLYKEQYFGPGTRLTVT.

The chain links TRBV3-1 (or the pseudogene TRBV3-2) to TRBJ1-1; D is perhaps TRBD1 (5 bases). V gave up 7 bases and J gave up 0 bases, with 12 bases separating them. CDR3 length: 14 amino acids. Germline V gene sequence: CDR1 LGHDT, CDR2 YNNKEL (reference sequence). The CDR3 protein is CASIQRGMNTEAFF. In DNA, the CDR3 is TGTGCCAGCATCCAGCGGGGCATGAACACTGAAGCTTTCTTT.

The chain couples TRBV6-5 to TRBJ1-1; D is undetermined. There are 13 residues in the CDR3. V was clipped by 5 bases and J by 5 bases, with 12 bases between them. CDR1 and CDR2 from the germline V gene are MNHEY and SVGAGI. The CDR3 region has the DNA TGTGCCAGCAGTATCCACGGCAGGACTGAAGCTTTCTTT. Amino acids: CASSIHGRTEAFF.

The chain uses TRBV28 and TRBJ2-1, with TRBD2 matching over 12 bases. CDR3 length: 16 amino acids. Germline assignment: CDR1 MDHEN and CDR2 SYDVKM. J was trimmed by 2 bases and V by 5 bases; bases with no gene match: 4. The CDR3: CASSRLAGDPYNEQFF. CDR3 coding DNA: TGTGCCAGCAGTCGACTAGCGGGAGACCCCTACAATGAGCAGTTCTTC.

The chain combines TRBV7-6 with TRBJ2-3, with TRBD1 as a possible D gene (5 bases). CDR1 SGHVS and CDR2 FNYEAQ come from the germline V gene. V was trimmed by 4 bases and J by 3 bases, leaving 14 bases between them. There are 15 residues in the CDR3. In DNA, the CDR3 is TGTGCCAGCAGCTCGACCCCATCAGGGACAGATACGCAGTATTTT. This translates into CASSSTPSGTDTQYF.

This chain connects TRBV29-1 to TRBJ1-1, with D unclear. The CDR3 is made up of 13 amino acids. V gave up 2 bases and J gave up 0 bases, with 7 bases separating them. Per germline, CDR1 SQVTM and CDR2 ANQGSEA. The CDR3 protein is CSVELGLNTEAFF. CDR3 coding DNA: TGCAGCGTTGAATTGGGCTTGAACACTGAAGCTTTCTTT.

The chain recombines TRBV6-6 with TRBJ1-1; a possible D gene is TRBD1 (5 bases). The V end lost 4 bases, the J end lost 0 bases, and 9 bases lay between the germline ends. CDR1 and CDR2 from the germline V gene are MNHNY and SVGAGI (reference sequence). The CDR3 length is 14 residues. The CDR3, as DNA: TGTGCCAGCAGTTTACCGGGGGTGAACACTGAAGCTTTCTTT. Protein: CASSLPGVNTEAFF.

V gene TRBV5-1 combines with J gene TRBJ1-5, with TRBD1 matching over 7 bases. CDR3 length: 15 residues. With V trimmed by 1 base and J by 1 base, 2 bases remained unmatched. Germline lookup yields CDR1 SGHRS and CDR2 YFSETQ. CDR3 coding DNA: TGCGCCAGCAGCTTGTCAGGGGGGAGCAATCAGCCCCAGCATTTT. Residues: CASSLSGGSNQPQHF.

This clone was observed once. V gene TRBV18 combines with J gene TRBJ1-5; 8 bases fit TRBD1. Germline CDR1 is KGHSH and CDR2 is LQKENI. This CDR3 has 15 amino acids. Trimming took 3 bases from V and 4 from J; bases not matched to a gene: 5. DNA of the CDR3: TGTGCCAGCTCACCCCCAGGGGGCTTAAATCAGCCCCAGCATTTT. Encoded protein: CASSPPGGLNQPQHF. Full variable domain (missing parts from reference TRBV18 and TRBJ1-5): NAGVMQNPRHLVRRRGQEARLRCSPMKGHSHVYWYRQLPEEGLKFMVYLQKENIIDESGMPKERFSAEFPKEGPSILRIQQVVRGDSAAYFCASSPPGGLNQPQHFGDGTRLSIL.

The J gene is TRBJ2-3, the V gene TRBV28; 7 bases fit TRBD2. The CDR3 contains 16 residues. Germline CDR1 MDHEN, CDR2 SYDVKM. The junction had 9 bases not matched to a gene; V was cut back by 4 bases and J by 2 bases. The CDR3 sequence: CASSSYLAGSTDTQYF. The CDR3 coding sequence is TGTGCCAGCAGTTCCTATTTAGCGGGTTCCACAGATACGCAGTATTTT.

V gene TRBV7-8 combines with J gene TRBJ1-5, with 7 nucleotides matching TRBD1. Germline-derived CDR1 and CDR2 are SGHVS and FQNEAQ. V shed 5 bases, J shed 6 bases, and the junction held 7 bases outside the gene matches. The CDR3 sequence is 14 residues long. The CDR3 spells CASSPVSGGQPQHF. The DNA of the CDR3 is TGTGCCAGCAGCCCCGTTTCAGGGGGTCAGCCCCAGCATTTT.

In nucleotides, the CDR3 is TGTGCCAGCAGTTTAGTCCTAGCGGGAGATGAGCAGTTCTTC. It is translated as CASSLVLAGDEQFF. This rearrangement joins TRBV28 to TRBJ2-1, with TRBD2 matching 10 bases. J was trimmed by 8 bases and V by 2 bases; bases with no gene match: 3. Germline V CDR1 and CDR2: MDHEN, SYDVKM. The CDR3 consists of 14 residues.

The chain carries TRBV29-1 and TRBJ1-2; D remains unclear. Germline CDR1 and CDR2: SQVTM and ANQGSEA. The CDR3 sequence is 13 residues long. V was shortened by 0 bases and J by 6 bases, with 11 bases between the two germline ends. The CDR3: CSVEDRAGDGYTF. The CDR3 nucleotides read TGCAGCGTTGAAGATCGAGCCGGGGATGGCTACACCTTC.

The V and J genes are TRBV28 and TRBJ2-7; the D is unclear. CDR3 length equals 13 residues. Germline-derived CDR1 and CDR2 are MDHEN and SYDVKM. V gave up 1 base and J gave up 2 bases, with 6 bases separating them. In nucleotides, the CDR3 is TGTGCCAGCAGTTTATCACTCACCTACGAGCAGTACTTC. Translation: CASSLSLTYEQYF.

The V call is TRBV30, the J call TRBJ1-5; the D gene is possibly TRBD1 (6 bases). V lost 4 bases, J lost 1 base, and 11 bases lay in between. Germline V CDR1 and CDR2: GTSNPN, SVGIG (reference sequence). This CDR3 is built from 14 residues. The CDR3 reads CAWTPGASNQPQHF. In DNA, the CDR3 is TGTGCCTGGACTCCAGGGGCGAGCAATCAGCCCCAGCATTTT.

The rearrangement uses TRBV19 and TRBJ2-3; 8 bases agree with TRBD2. Looked up from germline, CDR1 is LNHDA and CDR2 is SQIVND (reference sequence). The CDR3 has 13 amino acids. The V and J ends lost 6 bases and 8 bases, in that order; junction bases with no gene match: 7. The CDR3 DNA is TGTGCCAGTAGCGGGGGGACTAGAGGTACGCAGTATTTT. This encodes CASSGGTRGTQYF.

The rearrangement uses TRBV5-4 and TRBJ2-3; 11 positions match TRBD2. Germline trimming cut 2 bases from V and 2 bases from J; bases unmatched to any gene: 4. Germline-derived CDR1 and CDR2 are SGHNT and YYREEE (reference sequence). The CDR3 runs to 16 residues. Here the CDR3 DNA reads TGTGCCAGCAGCTTACCGGGACTAGCGGTCACAGATACGCAGTATTTT. It codes for CASSLPGLAVTDTQYF.

This chain uses TRBV18 with TRBJ2-3; 8 bases match TRBD1. The CDR3 extends over 16 amino acids. CDR1 is KGHSH, CDR2 LQKENI, per germline. V was pared by 4 bases and J by 1 base, with 7 bases of the junction left unmatched. CDR3 region: CASSRGQAKGTDTQYF. In DNA, the CDR3 is TGTGCCAGCTCACGGGGACAGGCGAAGGGCACAGATACGCAGTATTTT.